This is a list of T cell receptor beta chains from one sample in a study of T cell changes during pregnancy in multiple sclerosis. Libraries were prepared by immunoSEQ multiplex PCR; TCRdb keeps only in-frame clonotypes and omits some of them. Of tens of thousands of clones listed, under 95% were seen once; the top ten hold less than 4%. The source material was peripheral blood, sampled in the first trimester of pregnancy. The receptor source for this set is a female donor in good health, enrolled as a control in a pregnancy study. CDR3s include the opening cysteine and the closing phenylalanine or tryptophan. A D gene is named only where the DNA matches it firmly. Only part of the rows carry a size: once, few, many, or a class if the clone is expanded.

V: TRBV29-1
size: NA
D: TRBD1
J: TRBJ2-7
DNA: TGCAGCGTATTTCAGGGGGCTTACGAGCAGTACTTC
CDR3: CSVFQGAYEQYF

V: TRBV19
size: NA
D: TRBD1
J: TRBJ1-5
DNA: TGTGCCACCAACGGACAGGCTCGTCAGCCCCAGCATTTT
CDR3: CATNGQARQPQHF

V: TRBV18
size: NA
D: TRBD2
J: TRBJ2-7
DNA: TGTGCCAGCTCAACTCCCGGGACTAGTCGCTACGAGCAGTACTTC
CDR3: CASSTPGTSRYEQYF

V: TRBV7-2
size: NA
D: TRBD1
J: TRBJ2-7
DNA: TGTGCCAGCAGCTCCCCAGGGGGAACCTACGAGCAGTACTTC
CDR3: CASSSPGGTYEQYF

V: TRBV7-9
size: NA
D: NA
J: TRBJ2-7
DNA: TGTGCCAGCAGCTTAGTCGGCAGGGCTTACGAGCAGTACTTC
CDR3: CASSLVGRAYEQYF

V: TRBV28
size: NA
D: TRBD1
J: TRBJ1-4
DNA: TGTGCCAGCACCTTTAGGGGGCGGGCTGAAAAACTGTTTTTT
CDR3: CASTFRGRAEKLFF

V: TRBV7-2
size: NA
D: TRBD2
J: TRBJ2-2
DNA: TGTGCCAGCAGCTTATTAGCGGGAGGACCCGGGGAGCTGTTTTTT
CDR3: CASSLLAGGPGELFF

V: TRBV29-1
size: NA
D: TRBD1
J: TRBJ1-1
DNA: TGCAGCGCGTCCCGTCTGAGACAGGGATCTGAAGCTTTCTTT
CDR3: CSASRLRQGSEAFF

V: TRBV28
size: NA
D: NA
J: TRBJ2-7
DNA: TGTGCCAGCAGTTTGATCCAGGGCTACGAGCAGTACTTC
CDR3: CASSLIQGYEQYF

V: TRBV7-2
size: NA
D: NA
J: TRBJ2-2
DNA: TGTGCCAGCAGCTTAGTACGGGCCGGGGAGCTGTTTTTT
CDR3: CASSLVRAGELFF

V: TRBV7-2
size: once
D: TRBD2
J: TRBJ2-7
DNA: TGTGCCAGCAGCTTCGGGGGGTTGAACTACGAGCAGTACTTC
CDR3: CASSFGGLNYEQYF

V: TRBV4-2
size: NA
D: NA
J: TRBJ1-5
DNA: TGTGCCAGCAGCCAAGATGATCGCCAGATCAATCAGCCCCAGCATTTT
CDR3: CASSQDDRQINQPQHF

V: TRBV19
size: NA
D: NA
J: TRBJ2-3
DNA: TGTGCCAGTAGTCCGGTCGGGGGAAGCACAGATACGCAGTATTTT
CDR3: CASSPVGGSTDTQYF

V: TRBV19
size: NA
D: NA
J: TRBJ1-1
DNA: TGTGCCAGTAGTACGTTCCGGGACACCACATTCACTGAAGCTTTCTTT
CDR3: CASSTFRDTTFTEAFF

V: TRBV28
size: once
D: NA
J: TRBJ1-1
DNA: TGTGCCAGCAGTCCAAGAGCGGGGGGTGAAGCTTTCTTT
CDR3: CASSPRAGGEAFF

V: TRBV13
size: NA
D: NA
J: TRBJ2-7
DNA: TGTGCCAGCAGCTTACCTGGAGACGAGCAGTACTTC
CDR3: CASSLPGDEQYF

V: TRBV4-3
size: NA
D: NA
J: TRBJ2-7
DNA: TGCGCCAGCAGCCAAGATGTCATCTCCTACGAGCAGTACTTC
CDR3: CASSQDVISYEQYF

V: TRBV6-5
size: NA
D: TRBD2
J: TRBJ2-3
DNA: TGTGCCAGCAGTTACGCGGGGGGGACAGATACGCAGTATTTT
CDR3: CASSYAGGTDTQYF

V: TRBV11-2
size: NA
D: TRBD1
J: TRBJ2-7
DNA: TGTGCCAGCAGCTCCGGGACAGGGGGAGGCGAGCAGTACTTC
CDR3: CASSSGTGGGEQYF

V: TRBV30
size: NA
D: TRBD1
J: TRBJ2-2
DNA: TGTGCCTGGAGTACCAGGGGGCAGAACACCGGGGAGCTGTTTTTT
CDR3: CAWSTRGQNTGELFF

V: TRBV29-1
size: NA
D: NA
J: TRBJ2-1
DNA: TGCAGCGTTGAATCAGGGCAGGGCTACAATGAGCAGTTCTTC
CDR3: CSVESGQGYNEQFF

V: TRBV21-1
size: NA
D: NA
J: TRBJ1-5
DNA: TGTGCCAGCAGCAAAGCAGGGGGCGGGCAGCCCCAGCATTTT
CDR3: CASSKAGGGQPQHF

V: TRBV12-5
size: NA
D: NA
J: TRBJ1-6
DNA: TGTGCTAGTGGAGGCGGTAGACTGGGTTTCTATAATTCACCCCTCCACTTT
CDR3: CASGGGRLGFYNSPLHF